These 24 T cell receptor beta chains were sequenced from one sample in a study of T cell repertoires in cytomegalovirus infection. No antigen has been assigned to these receptors. TCRdb processed the reads anew with MiXCR; each CDR3 protein has one entry. Among 45,000 to 65,000 distinct CDR3 sequences listed, 20% were seen once. The sequencing used CD8+ T cells from cultured PBMCs, collected from culture after CMV antigen stimulation. Every receptor here comes from a human donor in good health (CMV status not recorded). Some clones in this sample may be carry-over from other donors' samples.

This clonotype showed up just a few times. This chain connects TRBV6-1 to TRBJ2-7, with TRBD2 as a possible D gene (6 bases). CDR1 is MNHNS, CDR2 SASEGT, per germline. With 5 bases removed from V and 6 bases from J, the gap between germline ends came to 17 bases. This CDR3 is built from 14 residues. The CDR3 DNA sequence: TGTGCCAGCAGTCCTCGTGGAGGGAGGATCGAGCAGTACTTC. Translation gives CASSPRGGRIEQYF.

V usage is TRBV6-2 or TRBV6-3 and J usage is TRBJ2-1, with a possible D match to TRBD2 (6 bases). V was pared by 5 bases and J by 0 bases, with 11 bases between. From germline, CDR1 is MNHEY and CDR2 SVGEGT. There are 15 residues in the CDR3. DNA of the CDR3: TGTGCCAGCAGTAAAGCTAGCGTCTCCTACAATGAGCAGTTCTTC. This encodes CASSKASVSYNEQFF.

A remark on this clonotype: One end of the junction does not line up with germline, which may come from a read error. This rearrangement joins TRBV6-5 to TRBJ2-7; 11 bases map to TRBD1. The CDR3 is 14 amino acids. The germline V gene has CDR1 MNHEY and CDR2 SVGAGI. This CDR3 is CARSYGTGGYEQYF. CDR3 sequence (DNA): TGTGCCCGCAGTTACGGGACAGGGGGCTACGAGCAGTACTTC.

This chain uses TRBV7-8 with TRBJ1-6; a possible D gene is TRBD1 (5 bases). The CDR3 has 16 amino acids. From germline, CDR1 is SGHVS and CDR2 FQNEAQ. Trimming cost V 6 bases and J 7 bases, with 19 bases left between them. The CDR3, as DNA: TGTGCCAGCAGACCCTCAGCGGGGCGGGTGAATTCACCCCTCCACTTT. Translating gives CASRPSAGRVNSPLHF.

This clonotype was counted only a few times. The chain has TRBV7-9 and TRBJ1-1, with 9 bases identical to TRBD1. Germline lookup yields CDR1 SEHNR and CDR2 FQNEAQ (reference sequence). V was clipped by 5 bases and J by 0 bases; unmatched bases: 10. The CDR3 totals 17 residues. The CDR3 sequence is CASSEIGTGSLNTEAFF. Here the CDR3 DNA reads TGTGCCAGCAGCGAAATTGGGACAGGGAGTTTGAACACTGAAGCTTTCTTT.

This clonotype has just a few counts. The chain uses TRBV7-9 and TRBJ1-6; perhaps TRBD1 as D (5 bases). This CDR3 has 16 residues. Per germline, CDR1 SEHNR and CDR2 FQNEAQ (reference sequence). With 5 bases removed from V and 9 bases from J, the gap between germline ends came to 20 bases. DNA for the CDR3: TGTGCCAGCAGCCTCCCTTGGTGGGGACGGGGTTCACCCCTCCACTTT. Protein sequence: CASSLPWWGRGSPLHF. The full variable domain, completed using reference TRBV7-9 and TRBJ1-6, is DTGVSQNPRHKITKRGQNVTFRCDPISEHNRLYWYRQTLGQGPEFLTYFQNEAQLEKSRLLSDRFSAERPKGSFSTLEIQRTEQGDSAMYLCASSLPWWGRGSPLHFGNGTRLTVT.

This clonotype was observed once. The chain combines TRBV4-1 with TRBJ1-1; possibly TRBD1 for D (5 bases). This CDR3 has 15 amino acids. CDR1 is MGHRA, CDR2 YSYEKL, per germline. Trimming cost V 4 bases and J 0 bases, with 12 bases left between them. The CDR3 spells CASSLGEQMNTEAFF. CDR3 DNA sequence: TGCGCCAGCAGCCTGGGGGAACAGATGAACACTGAAGCTTTCTTT.

This clonotype came up once. This chain links TRBV27 with TRBJ2-5; maybe TRBD2 (5 bases). Germline CDR1 reads MNHEY; CDR2 reads SMNVEV (reference sequence). The CDR3 covers 14 residues. The germline V and J ends were trimmed by 2 bases and 3 bases, with 10 bases remaining between them. CDR3 region: CASSLEWGEETQYF. For the CDR3, the DNA is TGTGCCAGCAGTTTAGAGTGGGGAGAAGAGACCCAGTACTTC.

The chain uses TRBV7-6 and TRBJ1-3; no clear D gene. V lost 2 bases to trimming and J lost 2 bases, with 16 bases between them. CDR1 is SGHVS, CDR2 FNYEAQ, per germline. The CDR3 runs 17 residues. The CDR3 coding sequence is TGTGCCAGCAGCTTATCGGGTCGGGCAGGCGCTGGAAACACCATATATTTT. Its protein product is CASSLSGRAGAGNTIYF.

This clonotype came up a few times. The chain is built from TRBV7-2 and TRBJ2-2; TRBD1 or TRBD2 may be the D gene (5 bases each). Germline lookup yields CDR1 SGHTA and CDR2 FQGNSA. Trimming stripped 2 bases from V and 5 bases from J, with 9 bases between. The CDR3 length is 14 residues. In DNA, the CDR3 is TGTGCCAGCAGCTTAAGAGGGGTTACCGGGGAGCTGTTTTTT. This encodes CASSLRGVTGELFF. Full variable domain (rest looked up from reference TRBV7-2 and TRBJ2-2): GAGVSQSPSNKVTEKGKDVELRCDPISGHTALYWYRQSLGQGLEFLIYFQGNSAPDKSGLPSDRFSAERTGGSVSTLTIQRTQQEDSAVYLCASSLRGVTGELFFGEGSRLTVL.

This chain joins TRBV12-3 or TRBV12-4 and TRBJ1-2; D ambiguous. CDR3 length: 14 residues. The germline V and J ends were trimmed by 2 bases and 8 bases, with 15 bases remaining between them. CDR3 coding DNA: TGTGCCAGCAGTTTAAAGGCCGGTTTCCGAGGCTACACCTTC. Amino acid sequence: CASSLKAGFRGYTF.

A few counts support this clonotype. The junction and the germline gene differ at one end; a read error may be behind it. V and J are TRBV7-9 and TRBJ1-2; no firm D call. The CDR3 spans 13 residues. Germline CDR1 SEHNR, CDR2 FQNEAQ (reference sequence). In DNA form, the CDR3 reads TGTGCCAGCACCTTATCGGATCTCGAGGGCTACACCTTC. Its protein product is CASTLSDLEGYTF.

V usage is TRBV6-8 and J usage is TRBJ2-2; the D is unclear. This CDR3 spans 15 amino acids. Germline V gives CDR1 MNHGY, CDR2 SAAAGT. The germline V and J ends were trimmed by 6 bases and 1 base, with 12 bases remaining between them. The CDR3 here is CASSPDGLNTGELFF. The CDR3 bases are TGTGCCAGCAGCCCGGACGGTTTGAACACCGGGGAGCTGTTTTTT.

The chain employs TRBV19 and TRBJ2-7; D not certain. V dropped 1 base and J dropped 0 bases, with 10 bases sitting between them. The CDR3 loop spans 15 amino acids. Germline-derived CDR1 and CDR2 are LNHDA and SQIVND (reference sequence). The CDR3: CASSIGAAGSYEQYF. The CDR3 DNA is TGTGCCAGTAGTATAGGGGCCGCCGGCTCCTACGAGCAGTACTTC.

The chain is built from TRBV7-2 and TRBJ2-3; a possible D gene is TRBD2 (5 bases). The germline gives CDR1 SGHTA, CDR2 FQGNSA. Trimming stripped 5 bases from V and 3 bases from J, with 18 bases between. The CDR3 has 16 amino acids. CDR3 DNA: TGTGCCAGCAGCCACCCCGCGGGCGTGGGAACAGATACGCAGTATTTT. Protein sequence: CASSHPAGVGTDTQYF. Full variable domain (missing parts from reference TRBV7-2 and TRBJ2-3): GAGVSQSPSNKVTEKGKDVELRCDPISGHTALYWYRQSLGQGLEFLIYFQGNSAPDKSGLPSDRFSAERTGGSVSTLTIQRTQQEDSAVYLCASSHPAGVGTDTQYFGPGTRLTVL.

In this sample, this clonotype turned up a few times. The rearrangement links TRBV5-4 to TRBJ2-1, with TRBD2 identical over 11 bases. The CDR3 is made up of 18 amino acids. In germline, CDR1 is SGHNT, CDR2 YYREEE (reference sequence). With 2 bases clipped from V and 7 bases from J, the junction kept 14 bases outside the gene matches. The chain's CDR3 is CASSFLVLAGEKRNEQFF. The CDR3 DNA reads as TGTGCCAGCAGCTTTCTTGTACTAGCGGGGGAAAAAAGGAATGAGCAGTTCTTC.

The gene calls are TRBV6-2 or TRBV6-3 and TRBJ2-1; TRBD2 aligns across 10 bases. The V gene end was trimmed by 6 bases and the J gene end by 3 bases; junction bases not matched to a gene: 14. The CDR3 runs 18 residues. From germline, CDR1 is MNHEY and CDR2 SVGEGT. CDR3 DNA: TGTGCCAGCAGGGGACTAGCGTGGATCATAACCTTCTACAATGAGCAGTTCTTC. Its translation: CASRGLAWIITFYNEQFF.

For the CDR3, the DNA is TGTGCCATCAGTGAGTCGGGTGGGAGGGCCCAGCATTTT. It translates to CAISESGGRAQHF. This chain uses TRBV10-3 with TRBJ1-5; D uncertain. The CDR3 runs to 13 residues. With 0 bases removed from V and 11 bases from J, the gap between germline ends came to 11 bases. Germline values: CDR1 ENHRY, CDR2 SYGVKD.

This clonotype was picked up a small number of times. The rearrangement links TRBV24-1 to TRBJ2-1; D is perhaps TRBD1 or TRBD2 (5 bases each). CDR1 is KGHDR, CDR2 SFDVKD, per germline. There are 13 residues in the CDR3. V was cut by 3 bases and J by 8 bases, with 10 bases left in between. The CDR3 loop reads CATSDGAGDEQFF. The CDR3 nucleotides are TGTGCCACCAGTGATGGGGCGGGTGATGAGCAGTTCTTC.

This clonotype has just a few counts. The chain has TRBV7-9 and TRBJ2-7, with 10 nucleotides matching TRBD1. V gave up 4 bases and J gave up 0 bases; unmatched junction bases: 6. This CDR3 comprises 16 residues. Germline lookup yields CDR1 SEHNR and CDR2 FQNEAQ (reference sequence). The CDR3 loop reads CASSYPDRGFSYEQYF. CDR3 sequence (DNA): TGTGCCAGCAGCTACCCGGACAGGGGGTTCTCCTACGAGCAGTACTTC. Filled out from reference TRBV7-9 and TRBJ2-7, the complete variable domain reads DTGVSQNPRHKITKRGQNVTFRCDPISEHNRLYWYRQTLGQGPEFLTYFQNEAQLEKSRLLSDRFSAERPKGSFSTLEIQRTEQGDSAMYLCASSYPDRGFSYEQYFGPGTRLTVT.

This rearrangement joins TRBV7-2 to TRBJ2-5; 7 nucleotides line up with TRBD1. From germline, CDR1 is SGHTA and CDR2 FQGNSA. V shed 5 bases, J shed 1 base, and the junction held 7 bases outside the gene matches. This CDR3 spans 15 amino acids. CDR3 bases: TGTGCCAGCAGCGAACAGGGGTTGTCCCAAGAGACCCAGTACTTC. Protein sequence: CASSEQGLSQETQYF. Based on the CDR3 plus reference TRBV7-2 and TRBJ2-5, the full variable domain is GAGVSQSPSNKVTEKGKDVELRCDPISGHTALYWYRQSLGQGLEFLIYFQGNSAPDKSGLPSDRFSAERTGGSVSTLTIQRTQQEDSAVYLCASSEQGLSQETQYFGPGTRLLVL.

J is TRBJ2-1 and V is TRBV7-9, with 8 positions matching TRBD1. The CDR3 consists of 13 residues. The V segment lost 5 bases and the J segment 7 bases; nucleotides outside the gene matches: 4. CDR1 is SEHNR and CDR2 is FQNEAQ in the germline V gene (reference sequence). The CDR3 loop is CASSPGQGNEQFF. CDR3 nucleotide sequence: TGTGCCAGCAGCCCCGGACAGGGTAATGAGCAGTTCTTC.

This chain's CDR3 is CASSSGNEQFF. The DNA for the CDR3 is TGTGCCAGCAGCTCGGGTAATGAGCAGTTCTTC. The V and J genes are TRBV7-9 and TRBJ2-1; D remains unclear. V was cut by 4 bases and J by 7 bases, with 5 bases left in between. From germline, CDR1 is SEHNR and CDR2 FQNEAQ (reference sequence). CDR3 length equals 11 residues.

The J gene is TRBJ2-1, the V gene TRBV12-3 or TRBV12-4; D perhaps matches TRBD1 (6 bases). V lost 5 bases and J lost 15, with 17 bases in between. This CDR3 spans 12 amino acids. The CDR3 DNA is TGTGCCAGCAGTGGGGACACCGAGGAGGCGTTCTTC. This encodes CASSGDTEEAFF.